The TCR beta chain described here comes from a study of glioma-infiltrating T cells after dendritic cell vaccination. About the research overall: The vaccine used monocyte-derived dendritic cells pulsed overnight with autologous tumor lysate.

TCRB CDR3 was amplified from 2 ug genomic DNA or less. Profiling relied on immunoSEQ multiplex PCR, and the TCRdb table lists in-frame clones only, not all of them. The sample includes about 92,000 clones, just over 85% of them seen just once. Fresh-frozen tumor tissue and more than two years of survival data were available for all. PBMC sampling occurred before vaccination, two weeks after the third dose, and at progression. Germline CDR1 is MGHDK and CDR2 is SYGVNS. The trim removed 6 bases at V and 4 bases at J, leaving 11 bases unmatched. This CDR3 is 15 amino acids long. This sequence was found in a human donor with glioblastoma. The chain combines TRBV25-1 with TRBJ1-1; 7 positions agree with TRBD1. This specimen consisted of blood, obtained before dendritic cell vaccination. CDR3 in DNA: TGTGCCAGCAGCTTACCCGATGCAGGGGGCACTGAAGCTTTCTTT. Amino acid sequence: CASSLPDAGGTEAFF.